This T cell receptor (beta chain) was retrieved from a study of cytomegalovirus exposure and HLA in healthy donors. On the study more broadly: Some 85 million unique TCRs, all from HLA-typed donors, were included in an early release of the data. Overall study results and limits: Most TCR sequences were rare, but some public TCRs occurred in many donors. Diagnosis of cytomegalovirus status made by the classifier reportedly showed high specificity and sensitivity.

Concerning this clone itself: Its antigen is unidentified.

The PCR employed 60 Vbeta primers together with 13 Jbeta primers. Measured with immunoSEQ multiplex PCR; TCRdb has only the in-frame clones, and not every one. This table holds under 200,000 clones, more than 65% found once. CDR3 size: 16 residues. V dropped 3 bases and J dropped 1 base, with 10 bases sitting between them. CDR1 is SNHLY, CDR2 FYNNEI, per germline. The chain combines TRBV2 with TRBJ1-6, with D uncertain. Specimen: PBMCs. The source is a male donor in good health and CMV-seronegative. CDR3 region: CASSERSGSYNSPLHF. The DNA for the CDR3 is TGTGCCAGCAGTGAGAGGTCGGGTTCCTATAATTCACCCCTCCACTTT.